This T cell receptor (beta chain) is drawn from a study of control samples from healthy donors and cancer patients. CDR1 is MGHDK and CDR2 is SYGVNS in the germline V gene. The V gene lost 1 base and the J gene lost 5 bases, with 11 bases spanning the gap. The CDR3 runs to 14 residues. The method was immunoSEQ multiplex PCR; TCRdb's version includes in-frame clones alone and lacks a portion of them. The data show approximately 120,000 clones, around 87% seen once. The receptor was derived from a man aged 35-49 years in good health. This chain connects TRBV25-1 to TRBJ2-5, with D possibly being TRBD2 (6 bases). Material: blood. In nucleotides, the CDR3 is TGTGCCAGCAGTGAATGGGGAGGAGGGGAGACCCAGTACTTC. Protein: CASSEWGGGETQYF.